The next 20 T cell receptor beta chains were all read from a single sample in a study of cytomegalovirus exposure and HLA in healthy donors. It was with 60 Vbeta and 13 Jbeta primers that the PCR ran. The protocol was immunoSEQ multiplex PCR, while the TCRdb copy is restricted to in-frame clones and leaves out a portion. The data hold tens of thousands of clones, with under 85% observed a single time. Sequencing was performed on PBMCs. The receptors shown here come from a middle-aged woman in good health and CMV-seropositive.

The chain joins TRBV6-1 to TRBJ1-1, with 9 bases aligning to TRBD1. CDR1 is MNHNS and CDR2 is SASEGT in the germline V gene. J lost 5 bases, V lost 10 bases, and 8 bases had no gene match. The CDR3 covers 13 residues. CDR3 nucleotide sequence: TGTGCCATCGATAGGGACAGGGATACTGAAGCTTTCTTT. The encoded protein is CAIDRDRDTEAFF.

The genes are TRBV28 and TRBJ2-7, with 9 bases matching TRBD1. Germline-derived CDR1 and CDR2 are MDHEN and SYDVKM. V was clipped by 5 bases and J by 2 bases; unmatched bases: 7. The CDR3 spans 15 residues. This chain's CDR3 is CASSPPGTGTYEQYF. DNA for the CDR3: TGTGCCAGCAGTCCTCCCGGGACAGGGACCTACGAGCAGTACTTC.

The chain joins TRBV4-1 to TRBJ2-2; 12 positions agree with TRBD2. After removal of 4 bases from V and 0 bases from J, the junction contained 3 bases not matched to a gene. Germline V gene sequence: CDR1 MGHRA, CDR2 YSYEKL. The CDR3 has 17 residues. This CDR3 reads CASSLRTSGANTGELFF. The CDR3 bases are TGCGCCAGCAGCCTAAGGACTAGCGGGGCGAACACCGGGGAGCTGTTTTTT.

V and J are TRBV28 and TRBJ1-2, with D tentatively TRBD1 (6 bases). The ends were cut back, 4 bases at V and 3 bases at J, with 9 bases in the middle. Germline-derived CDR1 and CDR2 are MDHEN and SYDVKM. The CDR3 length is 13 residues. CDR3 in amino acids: CASSSRGYYGYTF. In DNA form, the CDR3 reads TGTGCCAGCAGTTCCAGGGGTTACTATGGCTACACCTTC.

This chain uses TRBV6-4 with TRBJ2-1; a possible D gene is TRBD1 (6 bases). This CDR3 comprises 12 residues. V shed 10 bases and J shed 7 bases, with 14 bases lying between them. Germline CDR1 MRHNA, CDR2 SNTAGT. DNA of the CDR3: TGTGCCACCGCAGGGGTGCCGAATGAGCAGTTCTTC. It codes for CATAGVPNEQFF.

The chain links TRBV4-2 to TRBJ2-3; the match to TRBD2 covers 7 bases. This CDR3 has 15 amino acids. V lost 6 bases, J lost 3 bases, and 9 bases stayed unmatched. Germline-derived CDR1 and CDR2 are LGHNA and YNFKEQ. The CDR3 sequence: CASSRSSGVTDTQYF. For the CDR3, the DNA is TGTGCCAGCAGTCGCTCCAGCGGGGTAACAGATACGCAGTATTTT.

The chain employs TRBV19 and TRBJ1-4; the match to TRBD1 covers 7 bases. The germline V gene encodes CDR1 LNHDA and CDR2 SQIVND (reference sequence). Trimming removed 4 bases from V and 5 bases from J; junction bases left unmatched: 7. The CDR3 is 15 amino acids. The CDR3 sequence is CASSTTTGHNEKLFF. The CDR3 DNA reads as TGTGCCAGTAGTACGACGACAGGGCACAATGAAAAACTGTTTTTT.

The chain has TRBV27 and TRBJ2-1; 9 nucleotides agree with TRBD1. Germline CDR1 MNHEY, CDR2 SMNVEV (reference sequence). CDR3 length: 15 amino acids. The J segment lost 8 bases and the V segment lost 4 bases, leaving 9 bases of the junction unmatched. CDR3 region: CASSSTGTGLYEQFF. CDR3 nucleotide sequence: TGTGCCAGCAGTTCCACCGGGACAGGGTTGTATGAGCAGTTCTTC.

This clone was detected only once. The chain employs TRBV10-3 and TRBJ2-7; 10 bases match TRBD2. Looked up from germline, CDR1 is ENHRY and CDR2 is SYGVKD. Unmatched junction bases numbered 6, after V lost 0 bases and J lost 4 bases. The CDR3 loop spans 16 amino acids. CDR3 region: CAISESILAGKYEQYF. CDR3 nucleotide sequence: TGTGCCATCAGTGAGTCGATACTAGCGGGGAAATACGAGCAGTACTTC.

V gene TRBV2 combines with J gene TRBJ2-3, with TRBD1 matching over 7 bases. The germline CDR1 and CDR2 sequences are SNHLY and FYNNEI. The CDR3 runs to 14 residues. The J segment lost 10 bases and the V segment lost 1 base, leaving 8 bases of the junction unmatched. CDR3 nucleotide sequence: TGTGCCAGCAGTGAAGAGGGGGCCGGCGCGGCGCAGTATTTT. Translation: CASSEEGAGAAQYF.

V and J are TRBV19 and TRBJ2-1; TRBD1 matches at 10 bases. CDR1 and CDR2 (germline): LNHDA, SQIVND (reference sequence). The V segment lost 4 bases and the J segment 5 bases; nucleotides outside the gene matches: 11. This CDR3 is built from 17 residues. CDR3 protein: CASSTHQPDRGNNEQFF. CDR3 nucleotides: TGTGCCAGTAGTACGCACCAGCCGGACAGGGGGAACAATGAGCAGTTCTTC.

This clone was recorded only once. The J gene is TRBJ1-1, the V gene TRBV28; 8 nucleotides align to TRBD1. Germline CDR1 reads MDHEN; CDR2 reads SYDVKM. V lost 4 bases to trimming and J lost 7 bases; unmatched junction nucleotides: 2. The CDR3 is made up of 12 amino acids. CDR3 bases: TGTGCCAGCAGTTATGGACAGGGTGAAGCTTTCTTT. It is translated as CASSYGQGEAFF. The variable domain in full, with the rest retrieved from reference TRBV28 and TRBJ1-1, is DVKVTQSSRYLVKRTGEKVFLECVQDMDHENMFWYRQDPGLGLRLIYFSYDVKMKEKGDIPEGYSVSREKKERFSLILESASTNQTSMYLCASSYGQGEAFFGQGTRLTVV.

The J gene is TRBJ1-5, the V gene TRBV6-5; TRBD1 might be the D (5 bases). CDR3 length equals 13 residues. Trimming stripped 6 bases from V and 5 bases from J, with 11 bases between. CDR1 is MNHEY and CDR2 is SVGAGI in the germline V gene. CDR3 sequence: CASRLDSDQPQHF. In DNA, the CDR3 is TGTGCCAGCAGGCTAGACAGTGATCAGCCCCAGCATTTT.

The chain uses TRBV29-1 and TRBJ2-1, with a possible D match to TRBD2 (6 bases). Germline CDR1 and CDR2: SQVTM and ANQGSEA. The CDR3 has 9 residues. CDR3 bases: TGCAGTGTGGGGGGTGAGCAGTTCTTC. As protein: CSVGGEQFF.

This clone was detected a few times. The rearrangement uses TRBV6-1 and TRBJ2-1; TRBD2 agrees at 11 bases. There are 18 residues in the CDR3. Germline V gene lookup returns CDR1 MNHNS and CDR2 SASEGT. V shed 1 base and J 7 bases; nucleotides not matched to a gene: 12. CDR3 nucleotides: TGTGCCAGCAGTGAAGAAATGCTTTTAGCGGGAGGGCGGAATGAGCAGTTCTTC. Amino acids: CASSEEMLLAGGRNEQFF.

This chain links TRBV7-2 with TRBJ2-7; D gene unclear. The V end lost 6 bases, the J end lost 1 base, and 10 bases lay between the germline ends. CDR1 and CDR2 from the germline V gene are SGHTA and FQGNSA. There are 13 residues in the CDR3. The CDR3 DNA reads TGTGCCAGCAGACTAATCCCATCCTACGAGCAGTACTTC. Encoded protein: CASRLIPSYEQYF.

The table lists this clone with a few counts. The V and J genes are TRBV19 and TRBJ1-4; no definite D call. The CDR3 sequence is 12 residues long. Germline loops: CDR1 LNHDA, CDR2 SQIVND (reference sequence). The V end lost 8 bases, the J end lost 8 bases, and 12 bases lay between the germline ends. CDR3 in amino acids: CASSGGREKLFF. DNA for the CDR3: TGTGCCAGTTCCGGAGGACGAGAAAAACTGTTTTTT.

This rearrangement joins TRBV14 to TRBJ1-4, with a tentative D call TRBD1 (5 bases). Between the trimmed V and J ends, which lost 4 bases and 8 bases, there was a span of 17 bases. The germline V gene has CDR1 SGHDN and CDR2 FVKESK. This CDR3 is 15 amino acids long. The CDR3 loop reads CASSLITGAGEKLFF. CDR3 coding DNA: TGTGCCAGCAGCCTTATTACAGGCGCGGGGGAAAAACTGTTTTTT.

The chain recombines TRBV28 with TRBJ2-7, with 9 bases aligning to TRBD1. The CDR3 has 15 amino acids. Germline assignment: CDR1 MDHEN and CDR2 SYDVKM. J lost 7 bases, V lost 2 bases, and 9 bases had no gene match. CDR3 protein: CASSLGGTGSWEQYF. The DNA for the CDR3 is TGTGCCAGCAGTTTAGGGGGGACAGGGTCGTGGGAGCAGTACTTC.

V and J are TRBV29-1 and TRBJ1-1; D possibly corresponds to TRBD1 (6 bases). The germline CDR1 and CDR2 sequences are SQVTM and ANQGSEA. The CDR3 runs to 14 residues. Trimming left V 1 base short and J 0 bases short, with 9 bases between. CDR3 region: CSVEVQGMNTEAFF. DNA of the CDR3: TGCAGCGTTGAAGTTCAGGGGATGAACACTGAAGCTTTCTTT. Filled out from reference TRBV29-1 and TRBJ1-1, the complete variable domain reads SAVISQKPSRDICQRGTSLTIQCQVDSQVTMMFWYRQQPGQSLTLIATANQGSEATYESGFVIDKFPISRPNLTFSTLTVSNMSPEDSSIYLCSVEVQGMNTEAFFGQGTRLTVV.